This TCR beta chain was recorded in a study of T cells in Graves' hyperthyroidism and ophthalmopathy. This clonotype was detected a few times. Authors of the study amplified TCR beta CDR3 regions from RNA transcripts. Initially, a first-round RT-PCR of the TCR CDR3 employed the HTBI primer set. TCRdb analysed the multiplex PCR reads with MiXCR anew, one entry per CDR3 protein. The sample has 300,000 or so distinct CDR3 sequences, 15% to 20% seen once. The sequence derives from a woman between 50 and 59 years old with Graves' hyperthyroidism. Material for sequencing was blood.

The CDR3 here is CSAGTGGEQYV. DNA for the CDR3: TGCAGCGCCGGGACAGGGGGCGAGCAGTACGTC. The chain uses TRBV29-1 and TRBJ2-7, with TRBD1 identical over 11 bases. Germline CDR1 SQVTM, CDR2 ANQGSEA. The CDR3 runs 11 residues. With 7 bases clipped from V and 6 bases from J, the junction kept 2 bases outside the gene matches.